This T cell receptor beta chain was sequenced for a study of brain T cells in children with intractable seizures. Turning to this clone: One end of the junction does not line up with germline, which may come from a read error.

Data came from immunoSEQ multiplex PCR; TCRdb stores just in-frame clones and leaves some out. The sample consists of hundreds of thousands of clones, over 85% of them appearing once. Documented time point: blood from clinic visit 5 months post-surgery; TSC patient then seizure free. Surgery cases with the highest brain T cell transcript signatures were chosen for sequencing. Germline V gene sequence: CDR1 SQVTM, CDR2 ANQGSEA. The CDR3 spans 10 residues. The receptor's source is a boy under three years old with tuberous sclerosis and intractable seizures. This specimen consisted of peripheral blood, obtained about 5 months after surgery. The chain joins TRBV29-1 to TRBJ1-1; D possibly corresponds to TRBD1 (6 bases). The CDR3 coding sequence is TGCAGCATTGAGGGACATGAAGCTTTCTTT. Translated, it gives CSIEGHEAFF.